This T cell receptor beta chain was identified during a study of blood T cell repertoires in COVID-19. Overall study: Acute-phase and convalescent COVID-19 samples originated in the United States, Italy and Spain. PBMCs, B-cell-depleted T cells, or T cells provided the cDNA or gDNA that made up the material.

This CDR3 comprises 15 residues. The J segment lost 1 base and the V segment lost 4 bases, leaving 3 bases of the junction unmatched. Germline CDR1 reads MNHEY; CDR2 reads SMNVEV (reference sequence). Authors' analysis steps: It was from reference gene primer amplification that nucleated cell counts were estimated. Using immunoSEQ multiplex PCR, the repertoire was profiled, and TCRdb retains in-frame clones only, with some absent. That table gives V, J and clone size, and the DNA gave D and trimming. The table includes about 120,000 clones, about 85% detected once. The chain combines TRBV27 with TRBJ2-1; 8 nucleotides line up with TRBD2. The receptor was derived from an older man with acute or convalescent COVID-19. Material for sequencing was peripheral blood. The DNA of the CDR3 is TGTGCCAGCAGTTGGGGACTAGGGTCCTACAATGAGCAGTTCTTC. Its translation is CASSWGLGSYNEQFF.